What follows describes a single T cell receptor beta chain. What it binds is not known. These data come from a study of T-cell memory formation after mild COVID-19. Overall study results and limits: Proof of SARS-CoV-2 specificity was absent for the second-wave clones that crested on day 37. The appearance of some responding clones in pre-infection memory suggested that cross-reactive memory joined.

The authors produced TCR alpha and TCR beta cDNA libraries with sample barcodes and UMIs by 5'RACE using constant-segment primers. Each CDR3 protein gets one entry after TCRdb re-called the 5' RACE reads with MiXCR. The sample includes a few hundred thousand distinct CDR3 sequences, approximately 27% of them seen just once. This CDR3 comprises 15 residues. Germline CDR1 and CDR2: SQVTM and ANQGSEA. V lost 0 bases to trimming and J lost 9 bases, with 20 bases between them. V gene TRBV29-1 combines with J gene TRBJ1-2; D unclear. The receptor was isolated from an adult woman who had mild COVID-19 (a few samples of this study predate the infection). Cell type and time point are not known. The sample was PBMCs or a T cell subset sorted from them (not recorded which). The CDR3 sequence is CSVEELLIPGGSYTF. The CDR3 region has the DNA TGCAGCGTTGAAGAACTGCTTATTCCCGGAGGGAGCTACACCTTC.